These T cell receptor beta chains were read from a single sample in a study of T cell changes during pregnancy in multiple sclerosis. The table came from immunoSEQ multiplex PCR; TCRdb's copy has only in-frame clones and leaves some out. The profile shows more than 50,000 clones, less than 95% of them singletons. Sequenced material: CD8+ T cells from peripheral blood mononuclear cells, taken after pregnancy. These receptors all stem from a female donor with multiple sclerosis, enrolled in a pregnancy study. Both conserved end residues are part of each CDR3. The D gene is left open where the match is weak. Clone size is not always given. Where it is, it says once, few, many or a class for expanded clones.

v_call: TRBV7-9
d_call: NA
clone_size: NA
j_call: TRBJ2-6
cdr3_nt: TGTGCCAGCACCTCTTTAGCCTCTGGGGCCAACGTCCTGACTTTC
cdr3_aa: CASTSLASGANVLTF

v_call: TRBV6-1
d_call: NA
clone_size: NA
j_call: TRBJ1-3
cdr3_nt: TGTGCCAGCAGGACAGGCTCTGGAAACACCATATATTTT
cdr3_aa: CASRTGSGNTIYF

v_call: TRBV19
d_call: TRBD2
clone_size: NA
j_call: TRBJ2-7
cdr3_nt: TGTGCCAGTAGTATGGGGAGCGGGAGGGCCCTCGAGCAGTACTTC
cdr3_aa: CASSMGSGRALEQYF

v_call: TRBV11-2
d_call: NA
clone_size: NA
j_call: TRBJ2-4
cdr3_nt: TGTGCCAGCAGCTTAGGCGGGGGCACTGACATTCAGTACTTC
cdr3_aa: CASSLGGGTDIQYF

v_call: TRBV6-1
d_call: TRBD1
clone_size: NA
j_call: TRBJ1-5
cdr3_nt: TGTGCCAGCAGTGAAGCGATAGGGACAGATAGCAATCAGCCCCAGCATTTT
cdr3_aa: CASSEAIGTDSNQPQHF

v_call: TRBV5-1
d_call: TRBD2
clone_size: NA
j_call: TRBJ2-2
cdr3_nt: TGCGCCAGCACGCCGGGACTAGCCGTTGGGGAGCTGTTTTTT
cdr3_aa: CASTPGLAVGELFF

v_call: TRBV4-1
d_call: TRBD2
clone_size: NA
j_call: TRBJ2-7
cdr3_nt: TGCGCCAGCAGCCAAGTGACTAGCGGGAGTGATTACGAGCAGTACTTC
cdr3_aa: CASSQVTSGSDYEQYF

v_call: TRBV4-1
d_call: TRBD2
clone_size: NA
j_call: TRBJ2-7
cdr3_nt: TGCGCCAGCAGCCAAGGGGAACTAGCGGGAGAAGAGCAGTACTTC
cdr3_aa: CASSQGELAGEEQYF

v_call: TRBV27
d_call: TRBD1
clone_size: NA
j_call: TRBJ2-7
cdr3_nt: TGTGCCAGCAGTCTCGGGACAGGGGCTTACTACGAGCAGTACTTC
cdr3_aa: CASSLGTGAYYEQYF

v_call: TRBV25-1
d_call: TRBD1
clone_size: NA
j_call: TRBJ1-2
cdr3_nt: TGTGCCAGCCGAGGGACAGGGGATGGCTACACCTTC
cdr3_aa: CASRGTGDGYTF

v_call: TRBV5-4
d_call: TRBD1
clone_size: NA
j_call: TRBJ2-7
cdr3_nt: TGTGCCAGCAGCTTGGGATCGGGACAGGAGACCTACGAGCAGTACTTC
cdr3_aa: CASSLGSGQETYEQYF

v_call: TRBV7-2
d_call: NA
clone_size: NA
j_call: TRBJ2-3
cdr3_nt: TGTGCCAGCAGCTTATTCCCGGAGGGCGCAGATACGCAGTATTTT
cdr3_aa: CASSLFPEGADTQYF

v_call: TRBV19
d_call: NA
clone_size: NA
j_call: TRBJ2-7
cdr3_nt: TGTGCCAGTAGTATGCAGACAGGCCCCTACGAGCAGTACTTC
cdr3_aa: CASSMQTGPYEQYF

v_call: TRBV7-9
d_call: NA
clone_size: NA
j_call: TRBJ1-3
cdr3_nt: TGTGCCAGCAGCGGTCGGACAGAGCGTGAATATGGAGAAAACACCATATATTTT
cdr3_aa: CASSGRTEREYGENTIYF

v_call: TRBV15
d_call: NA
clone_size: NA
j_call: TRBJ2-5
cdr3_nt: TGTGCCACCAGCAGGGGTCGGGGGTACCAAGAGACCCAGTACTTC
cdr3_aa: CATSRGRGYQETQYF

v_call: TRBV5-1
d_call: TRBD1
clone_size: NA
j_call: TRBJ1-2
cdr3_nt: TGCGCCAGCAGCTCGGACCTAGGGACAGCGAGGGGCTATGGCTACACCTTC
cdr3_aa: CASSSDLGTARGYGYTF

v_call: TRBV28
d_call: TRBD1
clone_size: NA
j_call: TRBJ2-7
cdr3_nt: TGTGCCAGCTCGACAGGGGAGAGCTCCTACGAGCAGTACTTC
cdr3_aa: CASSTGESSYEQYF

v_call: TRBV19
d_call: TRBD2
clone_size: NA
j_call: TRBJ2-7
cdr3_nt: TGTGCCAGTAGTAAACTAGCGGGAGTTGACGAGCAGTACTTC
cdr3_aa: CASSKLAGVDEQYF

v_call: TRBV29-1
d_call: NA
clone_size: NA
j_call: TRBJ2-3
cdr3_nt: TGCAGCGTTGAAACAACAGATACGCAGTATTTT
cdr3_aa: CSVETTDTQYF

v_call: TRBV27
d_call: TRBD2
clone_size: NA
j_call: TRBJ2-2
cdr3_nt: TGTGCCAGCAGTTTCATCTCACTAGCGGGGCAAAACACCGGGGAGCTGTTTTTT
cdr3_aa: CASSFISLAGQNTGELFF

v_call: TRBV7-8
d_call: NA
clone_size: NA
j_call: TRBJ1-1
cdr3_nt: TGTGCCAGCAGCTTAGGGCTCCCGTACACTGAAGCTTTCTTT
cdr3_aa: CASSLGLPYTEAFF

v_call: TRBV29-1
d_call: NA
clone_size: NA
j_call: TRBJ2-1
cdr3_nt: TGCAGCGTTGTCCTTGCGGACGGAGGGAATGAGCAGTTCTTC
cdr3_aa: CSVVLADGGNEQFF

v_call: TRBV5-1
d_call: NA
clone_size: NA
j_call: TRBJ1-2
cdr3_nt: TGCGCCAGCAGCGTGACATCTTCCTATGGCTACACCTTC
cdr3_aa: CASSVTSSYGYTF

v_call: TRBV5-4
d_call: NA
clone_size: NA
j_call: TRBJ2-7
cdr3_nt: TGTGCCAGCAGCTCCTCAGGGGCCTACGAGCAGTACTTC
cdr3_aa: CASSSSGAYEQYF

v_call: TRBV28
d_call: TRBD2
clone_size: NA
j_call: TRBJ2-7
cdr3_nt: TGTGCCAGCAGTTCGGAACTAGCGGGGGCCTACGAGCAGTACTTC
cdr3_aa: CASSSELAGAYEQYF

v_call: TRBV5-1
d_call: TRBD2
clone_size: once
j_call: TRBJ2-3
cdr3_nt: TGCGCCAGCAGCTACGGGACTAGCGGGAGTGGCACAGATACGCAGTATTTT
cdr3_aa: CASSYGTSGSGTDTQYF

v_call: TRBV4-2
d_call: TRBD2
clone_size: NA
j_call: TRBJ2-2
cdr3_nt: TGTGCCAGCAGCCAAGATCTCGACGGGAGGGCTACCGGGGAGCTGTTTTTT
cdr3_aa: CASSQDLDGRATGELFF

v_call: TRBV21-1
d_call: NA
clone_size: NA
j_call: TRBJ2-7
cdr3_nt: TGTGCCAGCAGCCCCTTAGCGGGGGGCCCCCACGAGCAGTACTTC
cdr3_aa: CASSPLAGGPHEQYF

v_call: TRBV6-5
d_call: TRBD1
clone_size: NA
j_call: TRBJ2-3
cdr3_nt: TGTGCCAGCAGTCCGACAGGGTGGGGAACAGATACGCAGTATTTT
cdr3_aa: CASSPTGWGTDTQYF

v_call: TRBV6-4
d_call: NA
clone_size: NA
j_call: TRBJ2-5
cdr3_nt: TGTGCCAGCAGTGAAAAACAGCCGGTGGGAGAGACCCAGTACTTC
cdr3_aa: CASSEKQPVGETQYF

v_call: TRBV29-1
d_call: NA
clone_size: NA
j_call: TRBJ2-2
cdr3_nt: TGCAGCGTTGTAGCGGTGAACACCGGGGAGCTGTTTTTT
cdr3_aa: CSVVAVNTGELFF

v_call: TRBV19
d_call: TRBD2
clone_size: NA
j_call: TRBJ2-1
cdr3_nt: TGTGCCAGTAGTATTAGCGGGGGATCCTACAATGAGCAGTTCTTC
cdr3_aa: CASSISGGSYNEQFF

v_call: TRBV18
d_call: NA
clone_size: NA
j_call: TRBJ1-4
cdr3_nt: TGTGCCAGCTCACAACCGGGACAACCTAATGAAAAACTGTTTTTT
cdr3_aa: CASSQPGQPNEKLFF

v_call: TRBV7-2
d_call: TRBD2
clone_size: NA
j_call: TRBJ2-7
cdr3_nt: TGTGCCAGCAGCTTTACTAGCGGGAGTGACTACGAGCAGTACTTC
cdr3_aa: CASSFTSGSDYEQYF

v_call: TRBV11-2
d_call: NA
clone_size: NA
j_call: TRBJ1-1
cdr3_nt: TGTGCCAGCAGCTTCCGGGTCTCGAACACTGAAGCTTTCTTT
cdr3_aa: CASSFRVSNTEAFF

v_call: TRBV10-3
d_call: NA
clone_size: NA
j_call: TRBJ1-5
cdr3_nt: TGTGCCATCAGTGAGCATCCAGGGTTCAATCAGCCCCAGCATTTT
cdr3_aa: CAISEHPGFNQPQHF

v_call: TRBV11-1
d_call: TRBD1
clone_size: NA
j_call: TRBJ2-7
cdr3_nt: TGTGCCAGCAGCTTAGCCCCCGGGACAGGTATTGTTTGGCAGTACTTC
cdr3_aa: CASSLAPGTGIVWQYF

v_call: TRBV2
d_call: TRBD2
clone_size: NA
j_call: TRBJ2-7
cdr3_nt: TGTGCCAGCAGTGAAAGGCTAGCGGGAGGTTCCGAGCAGTACTTC
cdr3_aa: CASSERLAGGSEQYF

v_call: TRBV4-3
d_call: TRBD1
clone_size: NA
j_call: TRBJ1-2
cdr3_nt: TGCGCCAGCAGCCAGGACAGGGCGTTTGGTTATGGCTACACCTTC
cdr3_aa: CASSQDRAFGYGYTF

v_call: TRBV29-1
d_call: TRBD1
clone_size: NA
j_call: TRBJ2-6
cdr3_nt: TGCAGCGTTGTTCACAGGGGGCCTGGGGCCAACGTCCTGACTTTC
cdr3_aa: CSVVHRGPGANVLTF